The 22 T cell receptor beta chains in this list originate from one sample, sequenced in a study of CD4 T cells in relation to SARS-CoV-2 and coronaviruses. Only in-frame clones appear in the TCRdb table, and some are missing; sequencing was by immunoSEQ multiplex PCR. Of 40,000 or so clones in the sample, 70% to 90% are singletons; the top ten hold 3.1%. Material for sequencing was memory CD4+ T cells from PBMCs. These receptors were obtained from an adult with COVID-19.

There are a few counts of this clone. V usage is TRBV10-3 and J usage is TRBJ1-5, with D possibly being TRBD1 (5 bases). In germline, CDR1 is ENHRY, CDR2 SYGVKD. Deletions cut 0 bases from V and 1 base from J, with 13 bases between. This CDR3 contains 17 residues. CDR3 loop: CAISESVGTRSNQPQHF. The CDR3 region has the DNA TGTGCCATCAGTGAGTCCGTCGGGACCAGGAGCAATCAGCCCCAGCATTTT.

The chain combines TRBV28 with TRBJ2-3; the D is unclear. The germline CDR1 and CDR2 sequences are MDHEN and SYDVKM. The CDR3 is 14 residues long. V shed 6 bases and J shed 0 bases, with 10 bases lying between them. The CDR3 sequence is CASRPQGSTDTQYF. Written as DNA, the CDR3 is TGTGCCAGCAGACCCCAAGGTAGCACAGATACGCAGTATTTT.

This clone was seen once. This chain connects TRBV19 to TRBJ1-5; D is ambiguous. This CDR3 spans 15 amino acids. With 5 bases removed from V and 4 bases from J, the gap between germline ends came to 15 bases. Germline V CDR1 and CDR2: LNHDA, SQIVND (reference sequence). CDR3 DNA sequence: TGTGCCAGTAGTCTGGAGCGCTCCGTAAATCAGCCCCAGCATTTT. It translates to CASSLERSVNQPQHF.

The chain joins TRBV7-9 to TRBJ2-5, with 7 bases matching TRBD2. J was trimmed by 4 bases and V by 2 bases; bases with no gene match: 7. Germline-derived CDR1 and CDR2 are SEHNR and FQNEAQ (reference sequence). CDR3 length: 15 residues. CDR3: CASSLLLGRGETQYF. CDR3 nucleotides: TGTGCCAGCAGCTTACTGCTGGGGAGGGGAGAGACCCAGTACTTC.

The chain couples TRBV15 to TRBJ2-4; D is possibly TRBD1 or TRBD2 (5 bases each). CDR1 and CDR2 (germline): LNHNV, YYDKDF (reference sequence). Trimming left V 0 bases short and J 1 base short, with 10 bases between. The CDR3 is made up of 16 amino acids. CDR3 nucleotides: TGTGCCACCAGCAGAGATTACGGGACGGCCAAAAACATTCAGTACTTC. Translation: CATSRDYGTAKNIQYF.

J is TRBJ2-7 and V is TRBV29-1; 9 bases are a match to TRBD2. The CDR3 is made up of 15 amino acids. The germline V gene encodes CDR1 SQVTM and CDR2 ANQGSEA. Germline trimming cut 4 bases from V and 6 bases from J; bases unmatched to any gene: 13. CDR3 in DNA: TGCAGCGTTGTAGGGCGGGAGGGCGCGGTTTTCGAGCAGTACTTC. This codes for CSVVGREGAVFEQYF.

The V call is TRBV14, the J call TRBJ2-7; D remains ambiguous. V was pared by 1 base and J by 6 bases, with 7 bases between. Looked up from germline, CDR1 is SGHDN and CDR2 is FVKESK. The CDR3 spans 12 residues. In nucleotides, the CDR3 is TGTGCCAGCAGCCAAGTATTGGGCGAGCAGTACTTC. Translating gives CASSQVLGEQYF.

J is TRBJ2-2 and V is TRBV3-1 (or the pseudogene TRBV3-2), with TRBD2 as a possible D gene (6 bases). V was pared by 4 bases and J by 0 bases, with 15 bases between. This CDR3 region has 17 residues. CDR1 and CDR2 (germline): LGHDT, YNNKEL (reference sequence). As DNA, the CDR3 is TGTGCCAGCAGCCCCCTGGGGGGAACCTCGAACACCGGGGAGCTGTTTTTT. Amino acids: CASSPLGGTSNTGELFF.

The rearrangement joins TRBV7-9 to TRBJ2-7; TRBD2 matches 11 bases. This CDR3 comprises 15 residues. Germline CDR1 SEHNR, CDR2 FQNEAQ (reference sequence). V lost 4 bases to trimming and J lost 2 bases; unmatched junction nucleotides: 4. In DNA form, the CDR3 reads TGTGCCAGCAGCTCGACTAGCGGGGATCCCTACGAGCAGTACTTC. Encoded protein: CASSSTSGDPYEQYF.

V is TRBV10-2 and J is TRBJ2-1; D remains unclear. Trimming took 5 bases from V and 8 from J, leaving 4 bases between them. CDR3 length: 10 amino acids. CDR1 WSHSY and CDR2 SAAADI come from the germline V gene. The CDR3 loop is CASSYDEQFF. CDR3 sequence (DNA): TGCGCCAGCAGTTACGATGAGCAGTTCTTC.

The rearrangement joins TRBV19 to TRBJ2-1, with 12 bases that match TRBD2. The germline V gene has CDR1 LNHDA and CDR2 SQIVND (reference sequence). CDR3 size: 18 residues. The V and J ends lost 6 bases and 0 bases, in that order; junction bases with no gene match: 9. As DNA, the CDR3 is TGTGCCAGTAGACCTTCCGGGACTAGCGGGTCCTCCTACAATGAGCAGTTCTTC. It encodes CASRPSGTSGSSYNEQFF. The full variable domain, in which reference TRBV19 and TRBJ2-1 provide the parts outside the CDR3, is DGGITQSPKYLFRKEGQNVTLSCEQNLNHDAMYWYRQDPGQGLRLIYYSQIVNDFQKGDIAEGYSVSREKKESFPLTVTSAQKNPTAFYLCASRPSGTSGSSYNEQFFGPGTRLTVL.

The chain joins TRBV6-4 to TRBJ1-1; D not certain. Trimming pared 4 bases from V and 4 bases from J, leaving 13 bases between. CDR3 length equals 14 residues. Germline CDR1 MRHNA, CDR2 SNTAGT. The CDR3 DNA reads as TGTGCCAGCAGTGCGTCAGCTGGTATCACTGAAGCTTTCTTT. Translation: CASSASAGITEAFF.

This clone was found once. The chain couples TRBV18 to TRBJ1-1, with no clear D. V lost 3 bases to trimming and J lost 2 bases, with 16 bases between them. The CDR3 is made up of 16 amino acids. Germline CDR1 is KGHSH and CDR2 is LQKENI. The CDR3: CASSPRQVASNTEAFF. The CDR3, as DNA: TGTGCCAGCTCACCCCGGCAGGTGGCGTCAAACACTGAAGCTTTCTTT.

The chain couples TRBV9 to TRBJ2-1, with 10 bases lining up with TRBD2. Trimming at V came to 3 bases and at J to 3 bases, leaving 6 bases not matched to a gene. The CDR3 has 16 amino acids. Germline CDR1 is SGDLS and CDR2 is YYNGEE. The CDR3 sequence: CASSEGPSGSYNEQFF. The CDR3 nucleotides are TGTGCCAGCAGCGAGGGTCCTAGCGGGAGCTACAATGAGCAGTTCTTC. Full variable domain (missing parts from reference TRBV9 and TRBJ2-1): DSGVTQTPKHLITATGQRVTLRCSPRSGDLSVYWYQQSLDQGLQFLIQYYNGEERAKGNILERFSAQQFPDLHSELNLSSLELGDSALYFCASSEGPSGSYNEQFFGPGTRLTVL.

V gene TRBV4-1 combines with J gene TRBJ1-3; D gene unclear. The CDR3 spans 16 residues. CDR1 is MGHRA, CDR2 YSYEKL, per germline. Trimming took 1 base from V and 0 from J, leaving 10 bases between them. CDR3 sequence reads: CASSQGPGNSGNTIYF. CDR3 DNA: TGCGCCAGCAGCCAAGGCCCTGGGAACTCTGGAAACACCATATATTTT.

The rearrangement joins TRBV6-5 to TRBJ2-3, with a possible D match to TRBD1 (6 bases). Germline loops: CDR1 MNHEY, CDR2 SVGAGI. This CDR3 region has 13 residues. Deletions cut 6 bases from V and 4 bases from J, with 11 bases between. This CDR3 is CASSPEGADTQYF. DNA for the CDR3: TGTGCCAGCAGCCCAGAGGGGGCAGATACGCAGTATTTT.

The sample holds one count of this clone. The chain uses TRBV28 and TRBJ2-1, with 10 bases that match TRBD2. There are 17 residues in the CDR3. Germline-derived CDR1 and CDR2 are MDHEN and SYDVKM. The J segment lost 4 bases and the V segment lost 2 bases, leaving 8 bases of the junction unmatched. The CDR3 DNA reads as TGTGCCAGCAGTTTAACTGGGCTAGCGGGGGAATACAATGAGCAGTTCTTC. As protein: CASSLTGLAGEYNEQFF.

The chain uses TRBV19 and TRBJ2-1; TRBD1 aligns across 9 bases. Germline V gene sequence: CDR1 LNHDA, CDR2 SQIVND (reference sequence). This CDR3 has 17 residues. With 3 bases clipped from V and 5 bases from J, the junction kept 11 bases outside the gene matches. For the CDR3, the DNA is TGTGCCAGTAGTATTTTTGTCGGGACAGGGAGCGACAATGAGCAGTTCTTC. It yields the protein CASSIFVGTGSDNEQFF.

J is TRBJ2-1 and V is TRBV10-3; 7 nucleotides align to TRBD1. The CDR3 contains 16 residues. CDR1 is ENHRY, CDR2 SYGVKD, per germline. After removal of 7 bases from V and 4 bases from J, the junction contained 13 bases not matched to a gene. The CDR3 loop reads CAINDRAKSRYNEQFF. The DNA for the CDR3 is TGTGCCATCAACGACAGGGCCAAAAGCCGTTACAATGAGCAGTTCTTC.

The gene calls are TRBV5-1 and TRBJ2-3; D unclear. Germline V gives CDR1 SGHRS, CDR2 YFSETQ. This CDR3 is built from 14 residues. Trimming took off 5 bases at V and 5 bases at J, with 15 bases between the two ends. This chain's CDR3 is CASSPGEIVDTQYF. The CDR3 DNA is TGCGCCAGCAGTCCGGGTGAAATTGTAGATACGCAGTATTTT.

CDR3 amino acids: CASSSSPGTGLRGPNTGELFF. DNA for the CDR3: TGTGCCAGCAGCTCGAGCCCCGGGACAGGGTTACGGGGTCCGAACACCGGGGAGCTGTTTTTT. This chain joins TRBV7-3 and TRBJ2-2, with 9 positions matching TRBD1. There are 21 residues in the CDR3. Germline V gives CDR1 SGHTA, CDR2 FQGTGA. V shed 4 bases, J shed 0 bases, and the junction held 18 bases outside the gene matches.

The chain links TRBV7-8 to TRBJ1-2; D might be TRBD1 (5 bases). CDR3 length: 17 residues. Germline lookup yields CDR1 SGHVS and CDR2 FQNEAQ. V lost 4 bases to trimming and J lost 5 bases, with 23 bases between them. CDR3 nucleotide sequence: TGTGCCAGCAGCTCAAGAGGGGTGTTTGGAGAACATTATGGCTACACCTTC. It translates to CASSSRGVFGEHYGYTF.